This TCR beta chain was identified in a study of T cell changes during pregnancy in multiple sclerosis. Assay: immunoSEQ multiplex PCR; the TCRdb copy retains only in-frame clones and omits some. This repertoire shows about 68,000 clones, about 90% found once; its top ten account for roughly 0.85%. V shed 6 bases, J shed 0 bases, and the junction held 16 bases outside the gene matches. Germline values: CDR1 SEHNR, CDR2 FQNEAQ (reference sequence). This CDR3 region has 19 residues. The V call is TRBV7-9, the J call TRBJ2-7, with 11 bases lining up with TRBD1. This TCR was sampled from a female donor with multiple sclerosis, enrolled in a pregnancy study. The sample in question was peripheral blood, obtained in the second trimester of pregnancy. The CDR3 DNA sequence: TGTGCCAGCAGTCATTATCCGCGCCGGACAGGGGGCGCCTCCTACGAGCAGTACTTC. Amino acid sequence: CASSHYPRRTGGASYEQYF. Looking up the rest from reference TRBV7-9 and TRBJ2-7 gives the full variable domain: DTGVSQNPRHKITKRGQNVTFRCDPISEHNRLYWYRQTLGQGPEFLTYFQNEAQLEKSRLLSDRFSAERPKGSFSTLEIQRTEQGDSAMYLCASSHYPRRTGGASYEQYFGPGTRLTVT.